This paragraph reports one TCR beta chain. The entry originates in a study of CD8 T cells in Susac syndrome. The V end was cut by 4 bases, the J end by 6 bases, with 16 bases between. This CDR3 is 14 amino acids long. Looked up from germline, CDR1 is DFQATT and CDR2 is SNEGSKA (reference sequence). After extraction with the RNeasy kit, about 0.45 to 1 ug of the RNA was reverse transcribed using random hexamers. TCRdb redid the calling of the immunoSEQ multiplex PCR reads with MiXCR, one entry per CDR3 protein. The sample consists of 100,000 to 150,000 distinct CDR3 sequences, about 95% of them appearing once.

The sequence derives from a human donor in good health. The chain combines TRBV20-1 with TRBJ1-5; D is unresolved. The specimen was CD4+ T cells from PBMCs. The CDR3 DNA is TGCAGTGCTACCCAGAATAGGGTTGGTCAGCCCCAGCATTTT. It yields the protein CSATQNRVGQPQHF.